This TCR beta chain comes out of a study of T cell repertoires in cytomegalovirus infection. About the study: Public TCR beta signatures provided an indication of both CMV infection and a matching HLA type. Study-level points and caveats: Using cumulative public TCR beta family frequency, the authors identified those who carried CMV together with the relevant HLA.

About this clonotype itself: Antigen specificity is unknown. One end of the junction fails to match germline, which may point to a read error.

Germline V gene data show CDR1 as MNHNY and CDR2 as SVGAGI (reference sequence). CDR3 size: 17 residues. From the reads, TCRdb called clonotypes with MiXCR, one entry per CDR3 protein. The table shows roughly 760,000 distinct CDR3 sequences, with less than 40% occurring only once. Sequencing used PBMCs. This sequence was found in a human donor in good health (CMV status not recorded). Some clones in this sample may be carry-over from other donors' samples. The chain recombines TRBV6-6 with TRBJ2-7; D is unclear. The CDR3 bases are TGTGCCAGAAGTTACTCGAATCGTATCAACCATGTATACGAGCAGTACTTC. Protein: CARSYSNRINHVYEQYF.